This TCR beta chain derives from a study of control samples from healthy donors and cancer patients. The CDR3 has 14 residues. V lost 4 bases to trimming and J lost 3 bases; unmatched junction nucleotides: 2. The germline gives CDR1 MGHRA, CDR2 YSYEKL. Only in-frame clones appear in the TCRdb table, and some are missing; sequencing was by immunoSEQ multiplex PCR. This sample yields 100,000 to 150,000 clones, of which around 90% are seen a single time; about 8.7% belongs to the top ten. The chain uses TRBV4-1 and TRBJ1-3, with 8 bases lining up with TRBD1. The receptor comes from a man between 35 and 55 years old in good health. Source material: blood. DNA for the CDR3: TGCGCCAGCAGCCCTGGACAGGGTGGAAACACCATATATTTT. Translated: CASSPGQGGNTIYF.